The present T cell receptor beta chain was sequenced within a study of cytomegalovirus exposure and HLA in healthy donors. The study's findings and limits: Altogether, some 160 TCR beta chains were recorded as cytomegalovirus-associated.

This clone was seen once. Its target is not known. Germline lookup yields CDR1 SNHLY and CDR2 FYNNEI. Trimming removed 10 bases at V and 1 base at J, with 11 bases between. There are 14 residues in the CDR3. Here immunoSEQ multiplex PCR was the method, and the copy in TCRdb shows in-frame clones only, minus some. Of under 350,000 clones listed, roughly 85% are singletons. The sequenced sample consisted of PBMCs. The clonotype comes from a woman aged 18-35 years in good health and CMV-seronegative. The chain recombines TRBV2 with TRBJ2-6, with D possibly being TRBD1 (6 bases). As DNA, the CDR3 is TGTGCCACTACAGGGTTTTCTGGGGCCAACGTCCTGACTTTC. Protein sequence: CATTGFSGANVLTF.